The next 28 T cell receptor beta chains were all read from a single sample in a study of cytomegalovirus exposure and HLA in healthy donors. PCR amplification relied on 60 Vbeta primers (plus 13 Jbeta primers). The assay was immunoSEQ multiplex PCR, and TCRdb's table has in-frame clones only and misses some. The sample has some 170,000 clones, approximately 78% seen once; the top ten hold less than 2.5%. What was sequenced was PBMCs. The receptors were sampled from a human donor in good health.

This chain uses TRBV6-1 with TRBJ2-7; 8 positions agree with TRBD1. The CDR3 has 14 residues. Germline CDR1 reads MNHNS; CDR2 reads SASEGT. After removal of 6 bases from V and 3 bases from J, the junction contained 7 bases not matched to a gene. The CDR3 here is CASRVQGALYEQYF. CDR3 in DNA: TGTGCCAGCAGGGTGCAGGGGGCCCTCTACGAGCAGTACTTC.

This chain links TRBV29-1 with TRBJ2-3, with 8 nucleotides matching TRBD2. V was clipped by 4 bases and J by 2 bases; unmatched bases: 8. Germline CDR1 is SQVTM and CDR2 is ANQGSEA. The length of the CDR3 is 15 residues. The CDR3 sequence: CSVGGTGGDTDTQYF. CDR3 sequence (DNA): TGCAGCGTTGGAGGGACGGGGGGGGACACAGATACGCAGTATTTT.

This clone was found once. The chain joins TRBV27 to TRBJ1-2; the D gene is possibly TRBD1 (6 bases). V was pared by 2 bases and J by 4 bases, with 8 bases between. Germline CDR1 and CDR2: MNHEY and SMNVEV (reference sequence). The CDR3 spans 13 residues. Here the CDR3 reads CASSLQGSYGYTF. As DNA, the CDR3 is TGTGCCAGCAGTTTACAGGGGTCCTATGGCTACACCTTC.

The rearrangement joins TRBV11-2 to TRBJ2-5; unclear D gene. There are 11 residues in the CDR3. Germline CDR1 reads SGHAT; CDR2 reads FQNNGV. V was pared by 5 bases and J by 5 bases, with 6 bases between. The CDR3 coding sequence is TGTGCCAGCAGCCCCCGGGAGACCCAGTACTTC. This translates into CASSPRETQYF. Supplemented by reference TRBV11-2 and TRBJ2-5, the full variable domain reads EAGVAQSPRYKIIEKRQSVAFWCNPISGHATLYWYQQILGQGPKLLIQFQNNGVVDDSQLPKDRFSAERLKGVDSTLKIQPAKLEDSAVYLCASSPRETQYFGPGTRLLVL.

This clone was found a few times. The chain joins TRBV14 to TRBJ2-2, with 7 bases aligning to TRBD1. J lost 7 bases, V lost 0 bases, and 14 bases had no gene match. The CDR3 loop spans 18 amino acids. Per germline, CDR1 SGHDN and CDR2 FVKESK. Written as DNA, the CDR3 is TGTGCCAGCAGCCAAGATAAGTGGACAGGATTGGGATACGGGGAGCTGTTTTTT. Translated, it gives CASSQDKWTGLGYGELFF.

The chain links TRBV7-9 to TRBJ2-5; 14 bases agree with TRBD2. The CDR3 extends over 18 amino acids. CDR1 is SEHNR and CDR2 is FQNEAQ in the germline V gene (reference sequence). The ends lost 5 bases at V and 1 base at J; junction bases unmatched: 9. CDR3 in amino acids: CASSPPGLAGVSQETQYF. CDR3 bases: TGTGCCAGCAGCCCTCCGGGACTAGCGGGGGTAAGCCAAGAGACCCAGTACTTC.

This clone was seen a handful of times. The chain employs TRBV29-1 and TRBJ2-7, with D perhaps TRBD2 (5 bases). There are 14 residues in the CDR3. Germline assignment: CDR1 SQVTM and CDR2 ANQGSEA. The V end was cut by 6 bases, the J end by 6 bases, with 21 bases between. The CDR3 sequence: CSVAPSTLGGEQYF. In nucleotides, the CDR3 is TGCAGCGTCGCCCCTAGCACCCTGGGCGGCGAGCAGTACTTC.

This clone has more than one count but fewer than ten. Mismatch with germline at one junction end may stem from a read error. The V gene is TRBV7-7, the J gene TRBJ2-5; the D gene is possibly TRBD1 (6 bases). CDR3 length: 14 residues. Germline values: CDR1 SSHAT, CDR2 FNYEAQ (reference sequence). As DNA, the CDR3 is TGTGCTAGCAGCTTAGGACAGTCGGCGGAGACCCAGTACTTC. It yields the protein CASSLGQSAETQYF. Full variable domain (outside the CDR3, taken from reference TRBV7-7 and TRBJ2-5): GAGVSQSPRYKVTKRGQDVTLRCDPISSHATLYWYQQALGQGPEFLTYFNYEAQPDKSGLPSDRFSAERPEGSISTLTIQRTEQRDSAMYRCASSLGQSAETQYFGPGTRLLVL.

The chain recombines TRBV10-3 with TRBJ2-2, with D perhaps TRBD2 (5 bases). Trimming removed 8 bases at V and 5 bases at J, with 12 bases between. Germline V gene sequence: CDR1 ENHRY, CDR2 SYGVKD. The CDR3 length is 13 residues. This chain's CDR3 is CAISVRETGELFF. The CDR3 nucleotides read TGTGCCATCTCTGTTCGGGAAACCGGGGAGCTGTTTTTT.

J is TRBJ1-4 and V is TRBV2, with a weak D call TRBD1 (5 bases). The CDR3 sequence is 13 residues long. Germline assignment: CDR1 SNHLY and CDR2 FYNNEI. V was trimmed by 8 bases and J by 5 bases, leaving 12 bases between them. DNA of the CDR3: TGTGCCAGCCAGGGCAGGGAAAATGAAAAACTGTTTTTT. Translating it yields CASQGRENEKLFF. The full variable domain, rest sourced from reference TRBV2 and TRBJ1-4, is EPEVTQTPSHQVTQMGQEVILRCVPISNHLYFYWYRQILGQKVEFLVSFYNNEISEKSEIFDDQFSVERPDGSNFTLKIRSTKLEDSAMYFCASQGRENEKLFFGSGTQLSVL.

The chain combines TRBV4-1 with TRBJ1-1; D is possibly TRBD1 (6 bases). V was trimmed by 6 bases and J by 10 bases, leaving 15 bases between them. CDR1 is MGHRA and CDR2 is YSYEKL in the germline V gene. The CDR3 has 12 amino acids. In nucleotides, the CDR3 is TGCGCCAGCAGGGGACACATCGAGGGAGCTTTCTTT. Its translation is CASRGHIEGAFF.

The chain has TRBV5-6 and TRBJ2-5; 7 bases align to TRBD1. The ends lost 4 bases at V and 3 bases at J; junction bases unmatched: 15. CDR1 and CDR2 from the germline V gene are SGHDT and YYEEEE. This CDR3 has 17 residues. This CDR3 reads CASSLAPYRGRKETQYF. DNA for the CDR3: TGTGCCAGCAGCCTAGCCCCCTACAGGGGAAGAAAAGAGACCCAGTACTTC.

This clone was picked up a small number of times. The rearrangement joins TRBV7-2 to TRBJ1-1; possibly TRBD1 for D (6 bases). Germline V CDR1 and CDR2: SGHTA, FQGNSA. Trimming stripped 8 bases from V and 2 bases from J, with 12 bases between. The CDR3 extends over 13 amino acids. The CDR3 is CASGRDINTEAFF. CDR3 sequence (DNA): TGTGCCAGCGGCAGGGACATTAACACTGAAGCTTTCTTT.

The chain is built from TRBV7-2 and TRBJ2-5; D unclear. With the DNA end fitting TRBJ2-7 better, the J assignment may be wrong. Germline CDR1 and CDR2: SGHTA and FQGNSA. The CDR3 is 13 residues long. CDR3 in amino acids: CASSFGQTYEQYF. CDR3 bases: TGTGCCAGCAGCTTTGGGCAGACCTACGAGCAGTACTTC.

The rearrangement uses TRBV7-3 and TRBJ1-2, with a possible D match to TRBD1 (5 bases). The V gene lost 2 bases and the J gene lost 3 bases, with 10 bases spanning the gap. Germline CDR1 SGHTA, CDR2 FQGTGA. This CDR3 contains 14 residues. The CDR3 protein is CASSLGARDYGYTF. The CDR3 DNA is TGTGCCAGCAGCTTAGGGGCCAGGGACTATGGCTACACCTTC.

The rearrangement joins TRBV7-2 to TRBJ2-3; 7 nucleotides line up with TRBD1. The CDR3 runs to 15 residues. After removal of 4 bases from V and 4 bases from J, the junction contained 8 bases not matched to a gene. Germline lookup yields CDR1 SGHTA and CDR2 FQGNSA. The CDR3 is CASSSQGVLADTQYF. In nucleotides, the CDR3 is TGTGCCAGCAGCTCGCAGGGGGTTTTAGCAGATACGCAGTATTTT.

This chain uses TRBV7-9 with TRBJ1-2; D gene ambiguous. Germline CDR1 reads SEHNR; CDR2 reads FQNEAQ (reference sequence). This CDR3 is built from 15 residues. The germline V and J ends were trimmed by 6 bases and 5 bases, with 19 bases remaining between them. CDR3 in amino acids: CASSQEGKVGYGYTF. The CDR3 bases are TGTGCCAGCAGTCAAGAGGGCAAGGTGGGGTATGGCTACACCTTC.

The CDR3 region has the DNA TGTGCCAGCAGTTACTCGGGACAGGGGCAAGAAAAACTGTTTTTT. Protein product: CASSYSGQGQEKLFF. This rearrangement joins TRBV6-5 to TRBJ1-4, with TRBD1 matching 10 bases. V gave up 0 bases and J gave up 8 bases; unmatched junction bases: 3. Germline CDR1 and CDR2: MNHEY and SVGAGI. The CDR3 has 15 amino acids.

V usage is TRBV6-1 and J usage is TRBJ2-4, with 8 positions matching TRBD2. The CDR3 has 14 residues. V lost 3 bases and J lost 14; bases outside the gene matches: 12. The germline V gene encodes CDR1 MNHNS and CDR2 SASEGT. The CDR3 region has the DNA TGTGCCAGCAGTGAGAGCGGGGGCCGCTTTCGGGAGTACTTC. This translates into CASSESGGRFREYF.

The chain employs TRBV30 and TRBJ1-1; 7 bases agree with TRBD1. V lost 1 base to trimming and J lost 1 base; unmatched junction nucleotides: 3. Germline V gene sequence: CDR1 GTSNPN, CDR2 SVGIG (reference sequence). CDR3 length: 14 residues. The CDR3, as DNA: TGTGCCTGGAGTGGGGACAGATCGAACACTGAAGCTTTCTTT. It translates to CAWSGDRSNTEAFF. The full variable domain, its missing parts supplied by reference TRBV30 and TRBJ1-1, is SQTIHQWPATLVQPVGSPLSLECTVEGTSNPNLYWYRQAAGRGLQLLFYSVGIGQISSEVPQNLSASRPQDRQFILSSKKLLLSDSGFYLCAWSGDRSNTEAFFGQGTRLTVV.

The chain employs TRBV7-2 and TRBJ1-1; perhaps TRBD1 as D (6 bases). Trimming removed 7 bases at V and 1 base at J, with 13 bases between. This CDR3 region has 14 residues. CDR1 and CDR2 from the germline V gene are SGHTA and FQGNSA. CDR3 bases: TGTGCCAGCACTAGGACAGCTACGAACACTGAAGCTTTCTTT. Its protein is CASTRTATNTEAFF.

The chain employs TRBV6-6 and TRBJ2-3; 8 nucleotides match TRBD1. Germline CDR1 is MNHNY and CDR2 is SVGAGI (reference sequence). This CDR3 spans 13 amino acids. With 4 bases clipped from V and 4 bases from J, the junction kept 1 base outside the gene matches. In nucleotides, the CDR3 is TGTGCCAGCAGTTCACAGGGGGCAGATACGCAGTATTTT. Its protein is CASSSQGADTQYF.

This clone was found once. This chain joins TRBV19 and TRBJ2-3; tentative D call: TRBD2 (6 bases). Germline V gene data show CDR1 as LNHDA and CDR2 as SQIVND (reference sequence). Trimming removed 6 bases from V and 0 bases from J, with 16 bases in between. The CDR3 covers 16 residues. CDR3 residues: CASSPSGDPSTDTQYF. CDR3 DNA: TGTGCCAGTAGCCCCTCGGGGGACCCTAGCACAGATACGCAGTATTTT. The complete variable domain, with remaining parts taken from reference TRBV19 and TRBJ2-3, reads DGGITQSPKYLFRKEGQNVTLSCEQNLNHDAMYWYRQDPGQGLRLIYYSQIVNDFQKGDIAEGYSVSREKKESFPLTVTSAQKNPTAFYLCASSPSGDPSTDTQYFGPGTRLTVL.

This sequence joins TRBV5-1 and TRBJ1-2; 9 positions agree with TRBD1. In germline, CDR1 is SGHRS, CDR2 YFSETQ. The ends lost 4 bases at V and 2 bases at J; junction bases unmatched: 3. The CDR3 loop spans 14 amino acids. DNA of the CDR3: TGCGCCAGCAGCCTCGACAGGGGGAACTATGGCTACACCTTC. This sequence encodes CASSLDRGNYGYTF.

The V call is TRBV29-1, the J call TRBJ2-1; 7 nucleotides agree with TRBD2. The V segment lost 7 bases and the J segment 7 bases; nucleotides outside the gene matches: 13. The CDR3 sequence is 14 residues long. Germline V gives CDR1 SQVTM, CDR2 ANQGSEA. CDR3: CSAEGGALSNEQFF. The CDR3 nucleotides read TGCAGCGCCGAGGGAGGGGCCCTCTCTAATGAGCAGTTCTTC.

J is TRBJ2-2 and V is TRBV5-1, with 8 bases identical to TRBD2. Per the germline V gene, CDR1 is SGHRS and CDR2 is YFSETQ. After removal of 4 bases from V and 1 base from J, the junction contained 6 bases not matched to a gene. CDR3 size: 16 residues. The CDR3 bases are TGCGCCAGCAGCCCGTGGCGGGAGGTGAACACCGGGGAGCTGTTTTTT. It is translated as CASSPWREVNTGELFF.

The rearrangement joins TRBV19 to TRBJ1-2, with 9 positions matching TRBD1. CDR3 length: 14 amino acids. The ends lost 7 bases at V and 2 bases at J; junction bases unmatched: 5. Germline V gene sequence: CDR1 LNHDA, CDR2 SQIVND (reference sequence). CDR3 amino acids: CASTRQGVNYGYTF. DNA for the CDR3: TGTGCCAGTACCAGACAGGGGGTGAACTATGGCTACACCTTC. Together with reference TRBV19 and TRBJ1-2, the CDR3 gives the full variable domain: DGGITQSPKYLFRKEGQNVTLSCEQNLNHDAMYWYRQDPGQGLRLIYYSQIVNDFQKGDIAEGYSVSREKKESFPLTVTSAQKNPTAFYLCASTRQGVNYGYTFGSGTRLTVV.

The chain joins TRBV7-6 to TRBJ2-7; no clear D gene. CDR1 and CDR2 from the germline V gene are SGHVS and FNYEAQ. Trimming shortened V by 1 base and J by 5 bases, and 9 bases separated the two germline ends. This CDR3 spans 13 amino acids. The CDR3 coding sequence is TGTGCCAGCAGCTTAGGTAATAGCCACGAGCAGTACTTC. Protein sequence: CASSLGNSHEQYF. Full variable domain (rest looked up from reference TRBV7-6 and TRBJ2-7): GAGVSQSPRYKVTKRGQDVALRCDPISGHVSLYWYRQALGQGPEFLTYFNYEAQQDKSGLPNDRFSAERPEGSISTLTIQRTEQRDSAMYRCASSLGNSHEQYFGPGTRLTVT.